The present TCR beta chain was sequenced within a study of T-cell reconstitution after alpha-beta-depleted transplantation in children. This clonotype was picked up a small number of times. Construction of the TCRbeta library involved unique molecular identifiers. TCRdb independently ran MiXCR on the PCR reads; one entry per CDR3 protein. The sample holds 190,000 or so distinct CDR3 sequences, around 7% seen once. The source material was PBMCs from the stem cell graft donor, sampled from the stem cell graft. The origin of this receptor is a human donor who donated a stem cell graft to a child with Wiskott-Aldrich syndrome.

The chain's CDR3 is CASSEDATGELFF. CDR3 DNA: TGCGCCAGCAGCGAGGATGCCACCGGGGAGCTGTTTTTT. The rearrangement uses TRBV5-1 and TRBJ2-2, with D hard to call. V lost 4 bases and J lost 4, with 8 bases in between. In germline, CDR1 is SGHRS, CDR2 YFSETQ. CDR3 length: 13 residues.